The 4 T cell receptor beta chains given below trace back to one sample, sequenced in a study of response to subunit inactivated influenza vaccine. TCRdb used MiXCR to reprocess the RT-PCR reads, holding one entry per CDR3 protein. The sample consists of about 480,000 distinct CDR3 sequences, about 25% of them appearing once. The material sequenced was CD4+ T cells sorted from PBMCs, taken more than 4 days after vaccination. These receptors originate from a man aged 45 to 65 who received an inactivated influenza vaccine.

This clonotype was observed a few times. The V call is TRBV7-8, the J call TRBJ2-5; 8 bases line up with TRBD2. Per germline, CDR1 SGHVS and CDR2 FQNEAQ. The CDR3 totals 17 residues. V lost 2 bases to trimming and J lost 3 bases; unmatched junction nucleotides: 11. The CDR3 is CASSLSGVTSGKETQYF. In DNA, the CDR3 is TGTGCCAGCAGCTTATCGGGGGTTACTAGCGGTAAAGAGACCCAGTACTTC.

This clonotype was detected ten times or more. The CDR3 nucleotides read TGTGCCAGCAGCTTCCGGTCCGGTAGAAACACCATATATTTT. It specifies CASSFRSGRNTIYF. The chain links TRBV5-6 to TRBJ1-3; D is ambiguous. The CDR3 is 14 amino acids. Trimming stripped 2 bases from V and 5 bases from J, with 11 bases between. CDR1 is SGHDT, CDR2 YYEEEE, per germline.

The chain employs TRBV15 and TRBJ1-3; D may be TRBD1 (6 bases). CDR1 and CDR2 from the germline V gene are LNHNV and YYDKDF (reference sequence). Between the trimmed V and J ends, which lost 0 bases and 1 base, there was a span of 10 bases. CDR3 length: 16 residues. CDR3 nucleotide sequence: TGTGCCACCAGCAGAGATCGGGGGCCGTCTGGAAACACCATATATTTT. Its protein is CATSRDRGPSGNTIYF.

This clonotype has only a few counts. The chain has TRBV25-1 and TRBJ2-3; tentative D call: TRBD1 (5 bases). This CDR3 contains 13 residues. Trimming took off 3 bases at V and 1 base at J, with 5 bases between the two ends. Germline V CDR1 and CDR2: MGHDK, SYGVNS. In nucleotides, the CDR3 is TGTGCCAGCAGTGACAGGGGCACAGATACGCAGTATTTT. As protein: CASSDRGTDTQYF.